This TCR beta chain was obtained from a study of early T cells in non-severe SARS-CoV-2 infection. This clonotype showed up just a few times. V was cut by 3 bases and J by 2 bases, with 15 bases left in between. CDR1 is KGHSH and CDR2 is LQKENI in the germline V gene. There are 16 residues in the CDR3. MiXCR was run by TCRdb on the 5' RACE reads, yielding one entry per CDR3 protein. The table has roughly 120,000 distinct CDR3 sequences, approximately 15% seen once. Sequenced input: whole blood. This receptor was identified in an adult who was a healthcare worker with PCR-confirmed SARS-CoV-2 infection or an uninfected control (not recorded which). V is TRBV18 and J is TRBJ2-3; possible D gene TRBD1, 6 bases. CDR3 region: CASSPVPGQYTDTQYF. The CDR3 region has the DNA TGTGCCAGCTCACCTGTCCCTGGACAGTACACAGATACGCAGTATTTT. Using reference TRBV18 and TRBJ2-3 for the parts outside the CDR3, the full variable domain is NAGVMQNPRHLVRRRGQEARLRCSPMKGHSHVYWYRQLPEEGLKFMVYLQKENIIDESGMPKERFSAEFPKEGPSILRIQQVVRGDSAAYFCASSPVPGQYTDTQYFGPGTRLTVL.